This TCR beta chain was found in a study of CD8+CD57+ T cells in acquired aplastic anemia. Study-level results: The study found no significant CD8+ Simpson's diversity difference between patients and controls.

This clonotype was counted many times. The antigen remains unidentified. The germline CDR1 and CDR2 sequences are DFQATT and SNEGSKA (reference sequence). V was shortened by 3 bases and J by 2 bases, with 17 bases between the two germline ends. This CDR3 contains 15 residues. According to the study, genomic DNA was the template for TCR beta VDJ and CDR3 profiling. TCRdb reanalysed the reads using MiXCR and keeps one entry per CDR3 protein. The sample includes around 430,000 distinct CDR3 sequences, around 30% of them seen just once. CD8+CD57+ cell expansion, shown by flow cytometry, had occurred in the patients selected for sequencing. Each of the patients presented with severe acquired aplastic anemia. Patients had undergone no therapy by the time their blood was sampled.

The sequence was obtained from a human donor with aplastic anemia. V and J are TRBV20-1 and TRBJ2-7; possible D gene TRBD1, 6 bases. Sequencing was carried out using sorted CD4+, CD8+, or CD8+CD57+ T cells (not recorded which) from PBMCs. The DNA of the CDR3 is TGCAGTGCTAGGGCGAAAGGACAGTCAGCCTACGAGCAGTACTTC. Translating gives CSARAKGQSAYEQYF.